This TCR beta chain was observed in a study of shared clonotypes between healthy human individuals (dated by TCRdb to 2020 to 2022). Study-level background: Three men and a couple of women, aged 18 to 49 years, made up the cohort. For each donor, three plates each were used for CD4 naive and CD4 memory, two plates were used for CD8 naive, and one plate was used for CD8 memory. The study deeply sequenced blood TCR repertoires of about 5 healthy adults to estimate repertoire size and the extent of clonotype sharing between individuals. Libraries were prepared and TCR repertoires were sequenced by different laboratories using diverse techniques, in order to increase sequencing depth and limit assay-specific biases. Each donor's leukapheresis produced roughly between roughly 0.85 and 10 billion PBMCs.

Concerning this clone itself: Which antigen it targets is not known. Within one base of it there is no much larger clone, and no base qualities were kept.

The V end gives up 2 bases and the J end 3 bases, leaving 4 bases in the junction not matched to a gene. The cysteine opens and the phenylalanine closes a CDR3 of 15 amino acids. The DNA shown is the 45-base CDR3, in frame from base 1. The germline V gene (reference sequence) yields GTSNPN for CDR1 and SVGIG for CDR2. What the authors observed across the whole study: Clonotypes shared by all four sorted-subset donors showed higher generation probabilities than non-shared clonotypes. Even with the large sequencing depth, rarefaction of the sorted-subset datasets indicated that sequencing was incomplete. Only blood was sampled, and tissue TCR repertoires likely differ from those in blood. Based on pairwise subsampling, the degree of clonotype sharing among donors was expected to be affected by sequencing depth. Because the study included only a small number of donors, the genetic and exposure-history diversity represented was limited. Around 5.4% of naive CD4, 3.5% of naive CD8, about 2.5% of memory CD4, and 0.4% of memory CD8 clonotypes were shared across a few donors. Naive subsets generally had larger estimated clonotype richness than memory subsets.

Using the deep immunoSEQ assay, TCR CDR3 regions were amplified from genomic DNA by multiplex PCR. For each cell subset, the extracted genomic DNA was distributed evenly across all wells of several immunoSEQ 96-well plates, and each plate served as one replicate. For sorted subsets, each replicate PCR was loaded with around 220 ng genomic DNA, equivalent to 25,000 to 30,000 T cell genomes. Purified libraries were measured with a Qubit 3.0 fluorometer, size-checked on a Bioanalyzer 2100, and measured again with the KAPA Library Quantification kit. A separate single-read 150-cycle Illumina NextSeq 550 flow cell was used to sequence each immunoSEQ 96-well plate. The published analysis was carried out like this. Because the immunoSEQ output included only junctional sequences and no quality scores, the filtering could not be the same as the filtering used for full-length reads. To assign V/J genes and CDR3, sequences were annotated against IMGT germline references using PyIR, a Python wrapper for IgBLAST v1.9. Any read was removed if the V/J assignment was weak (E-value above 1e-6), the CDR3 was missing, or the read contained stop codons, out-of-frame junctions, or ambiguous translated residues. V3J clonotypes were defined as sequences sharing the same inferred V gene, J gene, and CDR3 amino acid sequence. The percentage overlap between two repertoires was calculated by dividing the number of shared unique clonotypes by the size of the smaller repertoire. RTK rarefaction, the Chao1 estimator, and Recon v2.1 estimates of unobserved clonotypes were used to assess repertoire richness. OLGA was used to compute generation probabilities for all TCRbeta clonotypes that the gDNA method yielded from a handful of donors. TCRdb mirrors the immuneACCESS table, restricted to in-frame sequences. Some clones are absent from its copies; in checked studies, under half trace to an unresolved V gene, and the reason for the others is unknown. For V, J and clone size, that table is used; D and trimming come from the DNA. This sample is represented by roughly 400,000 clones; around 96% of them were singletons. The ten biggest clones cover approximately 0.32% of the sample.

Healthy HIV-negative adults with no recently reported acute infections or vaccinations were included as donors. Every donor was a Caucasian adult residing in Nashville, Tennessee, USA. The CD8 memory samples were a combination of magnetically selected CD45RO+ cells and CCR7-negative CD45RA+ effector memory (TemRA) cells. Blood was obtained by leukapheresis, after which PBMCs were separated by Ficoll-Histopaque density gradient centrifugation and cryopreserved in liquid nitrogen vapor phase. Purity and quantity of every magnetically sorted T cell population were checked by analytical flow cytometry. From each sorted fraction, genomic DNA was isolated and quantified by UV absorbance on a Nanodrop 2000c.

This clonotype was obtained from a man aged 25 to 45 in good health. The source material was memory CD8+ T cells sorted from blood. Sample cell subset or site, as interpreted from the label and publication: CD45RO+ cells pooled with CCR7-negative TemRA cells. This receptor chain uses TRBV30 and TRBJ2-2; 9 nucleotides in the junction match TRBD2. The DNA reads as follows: TGTGCCTGGAGTATCGGACTAGCGTACACCGGGGAGCTGTTTTTT. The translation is CAWSIGLAYTGELFF.